Listed below are T cell receptor beta chains from one sample, sequenced in a study of shared clonotypes between healthy human individuals. TCRdb's table, derived via immunoSEQ multiplex PCR, lists solely in-frame clones and lacks some. The data hold around 550,000 clones, with 96% observed a single time. Input material: naive CD4+ T cells sorted from blood. These receptors all stem from a woman aged 30 to 39 in good health. CDR3s include the opening cysteine and the closing phenylalanine or tryptophan. Fields, in order: V gene, CDR3 length, clone size, CDR3 protein. Clone sizes are given selectively: once, few, many, or a class where the clone is expanded.

TRBV28,16,NA,CASSRGLAGDSYEQYF
TRBV18,14,NA,CASSPKGQNTEAFF
TRBV7-8,16,NA,CASSLALKGTDSPLHF
TRBV10-2,14,NA,CASSEGGPGYEQYF
TRBV5-1,14,once,CASSRLAEQETQYF
TRBV5-1,14,NA,CASSGMTGNNEQFF
TRBV2,15,NA,CASKSGEGAIGELFF
TRBV28,16,NA,CASTAGGTAYNQPQHF
TRBV18,16,NA,CASSPPGTAIRDEQYF
TRBV28,14,once,CASSLGLDTDTQYF
TRBV18,14,once,CASSPGQDNSPLHF
TRBV7-9,16,NA,CASSHNRERMSDTQYF
TRBV11-1,15,NA,CASSLGLAGRDEQYF
TRBV6-6,14,NA,CASSSSGPKGEQYF
TRBV18,15,NA,CASSPPSAMNTEAFF
TRBV10-1,13,NA,CASSAGFQETQYF
TRBV27,15,NA,CASSLAAEVGYGYTF
TRBV11-2,12,NA,CASSSLDGELFF
TRBV6-5,12,NA,CASSYNSYEQFF
TRBV5-1,15,NA,CASSLTAGVIGELFF
TRBV4-1,16,NA,CASSQEGLAGLNTQYF
TRBV28,15,NA,CASRPGQGRPYEQYF